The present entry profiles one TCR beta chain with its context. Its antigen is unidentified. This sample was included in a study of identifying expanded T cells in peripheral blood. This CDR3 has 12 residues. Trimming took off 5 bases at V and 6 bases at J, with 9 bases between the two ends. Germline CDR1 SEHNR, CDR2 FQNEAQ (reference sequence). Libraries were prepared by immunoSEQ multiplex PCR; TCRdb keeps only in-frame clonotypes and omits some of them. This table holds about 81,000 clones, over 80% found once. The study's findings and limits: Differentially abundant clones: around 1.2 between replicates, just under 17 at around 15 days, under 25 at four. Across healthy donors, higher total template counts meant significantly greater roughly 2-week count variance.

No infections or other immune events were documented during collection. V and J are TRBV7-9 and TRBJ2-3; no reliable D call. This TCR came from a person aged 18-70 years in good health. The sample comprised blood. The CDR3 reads CASSQNPDTQYF. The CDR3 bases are TGTGCCAGCAGCCAGAACCCTGATACGCAGTATTTT.